This T cell receptor (beta chain) was sequenced for a study of cytomegalovirus exposure and HLA in healthy donors. The germline CDR1 and CDR2 sequences are SGHAT and FQNNGV. The CDR3 consists of 14 residues. V gave up 5 bases and J gave up 4 bases; unmatched junction bases: 8. The PCR had 60 Vbeta and 13 Jbeta primers. The method was immunoSEQ multiplex PCR; TCRdb's version includes in-frame clones alone and lacks a portion of them. Found here are roughly 130,000 clones, 80% of them singletons; the top ten hold 1%. This TCR derives from a man between 40 and 49 years old in good health and CMV-seronegative. The V gene is TRBV11-2, the J gene TRBJ2-7; 7 bases agree with TRBD1. Sequencing was performed on PBMCs. The chain's CDR3 is CASSRGQDRYEQYF. CDR3 nucleotides: TGTGCCAGCAGCCGCGGACAGGACCGTTACGAGCAGTACTTC.